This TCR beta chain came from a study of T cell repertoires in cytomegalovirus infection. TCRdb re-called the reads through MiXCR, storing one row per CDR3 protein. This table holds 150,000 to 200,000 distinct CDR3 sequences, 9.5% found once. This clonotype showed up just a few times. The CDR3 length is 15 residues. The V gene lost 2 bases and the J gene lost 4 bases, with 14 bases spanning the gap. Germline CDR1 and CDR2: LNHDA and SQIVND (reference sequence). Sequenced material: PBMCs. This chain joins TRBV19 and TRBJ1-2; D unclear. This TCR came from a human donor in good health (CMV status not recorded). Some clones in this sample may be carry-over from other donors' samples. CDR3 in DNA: TGTGCCAGTAGTATAAAACCGCGGAGTTCCTATGGCTACACCTTC. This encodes CASSIKPRSSYGYTF.